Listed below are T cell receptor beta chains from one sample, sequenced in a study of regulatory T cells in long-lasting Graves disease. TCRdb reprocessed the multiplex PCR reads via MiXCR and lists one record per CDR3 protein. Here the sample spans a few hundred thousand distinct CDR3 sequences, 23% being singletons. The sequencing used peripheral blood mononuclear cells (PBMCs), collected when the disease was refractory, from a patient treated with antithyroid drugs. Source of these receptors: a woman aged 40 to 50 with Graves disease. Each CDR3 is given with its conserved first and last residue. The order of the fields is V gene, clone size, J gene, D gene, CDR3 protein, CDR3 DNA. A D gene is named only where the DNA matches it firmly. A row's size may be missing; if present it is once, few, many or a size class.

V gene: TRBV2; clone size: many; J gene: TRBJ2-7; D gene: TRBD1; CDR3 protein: CASSKGQSSYEQYF; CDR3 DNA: TGTGCCAGCAGTAAGGGACAGAGCTCCTACGAGCAGTACTTC
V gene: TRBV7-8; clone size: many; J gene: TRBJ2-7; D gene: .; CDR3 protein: CASSFGGSLRYEQYF; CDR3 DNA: TGTGCCAGCAGCTTTGGTGGCAGCCTGCGCTACGAGCAGTACTTC
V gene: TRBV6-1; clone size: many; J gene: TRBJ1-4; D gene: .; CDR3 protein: CASRVTGATNEKLFF; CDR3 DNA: TGTGCCAGCAGGGTCACGGGTGCAACTAATGAAAAACTGTTTTTT
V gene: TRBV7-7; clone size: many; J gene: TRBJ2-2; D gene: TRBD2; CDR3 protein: CASRSSGSGTGELFF; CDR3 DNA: TGTGCTAGCAGATCAAGCGGGAGTGGGACCGGGGAGCTGTTTTTT
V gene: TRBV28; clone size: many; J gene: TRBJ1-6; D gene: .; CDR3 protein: CASRRNNSPLHF; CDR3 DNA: TGTGCCAGCAGACGTAATAATTCACCCCTCCACTTT
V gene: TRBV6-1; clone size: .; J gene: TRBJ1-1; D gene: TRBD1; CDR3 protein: CASRGGFGLKTEAFF; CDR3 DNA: TGTGCCAGCAGAGGGGGCTTCGGCCTGAAGACTGAAGCTTTCTTT
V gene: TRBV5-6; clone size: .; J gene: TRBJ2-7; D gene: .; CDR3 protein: CASRGLDRGLSEQYF; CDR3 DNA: TGTGCCAGCAGGGGACTAGACAGGGGATTGTCCGAGCAGTACTTC
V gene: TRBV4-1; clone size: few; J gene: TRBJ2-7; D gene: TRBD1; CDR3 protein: CASSGGTGGTYEQYF; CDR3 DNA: TGCGCCAGCAGCGGAGGGACAGGTGGTACCTACGAGCAGTACTTC
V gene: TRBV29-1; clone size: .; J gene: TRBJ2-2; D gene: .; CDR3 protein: CSVLDQSRHGTGELFF; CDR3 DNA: TGCAGCGTTCTGGACCAGTCGCGCCACGGGACCGGGGAGCTGTTTTTT
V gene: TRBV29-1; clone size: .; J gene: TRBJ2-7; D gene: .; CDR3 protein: CSVSRDFTYEQYF; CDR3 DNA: TGCAGCGTTTCCCGGGACTTCACCTACGAGCAGTACTTC
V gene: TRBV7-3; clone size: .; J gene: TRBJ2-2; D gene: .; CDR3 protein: CASSPQGGHTGELFF; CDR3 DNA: TGTGCCAGCAGCCCTCAGGGCGGCCACACCGGGGAGCTGTTTTTT
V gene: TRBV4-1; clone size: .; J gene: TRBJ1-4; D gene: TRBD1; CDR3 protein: CASSQLGTGFEKLFF; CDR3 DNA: TGCGCCAGCAGCCAGCTCGGGACAGGATTTGAAAAACTGTTTTTT
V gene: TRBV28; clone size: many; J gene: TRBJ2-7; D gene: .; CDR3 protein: CASSWTYEQYF; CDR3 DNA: TGTGCCAGCAGCTGGACGTACGAGCAGTACTTC
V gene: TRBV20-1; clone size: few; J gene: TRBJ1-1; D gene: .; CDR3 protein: CSALGTEAFF; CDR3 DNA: TGCAGTGCTCTCGGGACTGAAGCTTTCTTT
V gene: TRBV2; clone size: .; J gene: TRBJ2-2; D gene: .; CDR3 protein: CASNLANTGEPFF; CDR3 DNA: TGTGCCAGCAACCTAGCGAACACCGGGGAGCCGTTTTTT
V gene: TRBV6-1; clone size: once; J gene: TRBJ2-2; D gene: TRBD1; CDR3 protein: CASSKLRPGQGVWTGELLF; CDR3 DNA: TGTGCCAGCAGTAAATTGCGTCCGGGACAGGGAGTTTGGACCGGGGAGCTGCTTTTT
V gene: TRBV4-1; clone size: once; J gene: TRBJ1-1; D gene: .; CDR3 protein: CASSQARAVTTEAFF; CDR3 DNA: TGCGCCAGCAGCCAGGCCAGGGCCGTGACCACTGAAGCTTTCTTT
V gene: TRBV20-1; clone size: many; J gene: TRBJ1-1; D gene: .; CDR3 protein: CSAPSREYTEAFF; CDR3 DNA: TGCAGTGCCCCCAGCAGGGAGTACACTGAAGCTTTCTTT
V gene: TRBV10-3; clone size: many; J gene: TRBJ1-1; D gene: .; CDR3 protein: CAISVDETGSRATEAFF; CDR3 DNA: TGTGCCATCAGTGTCGATGAGACAGGTTCTCGGGCCACTGAAGCTTTCTTT
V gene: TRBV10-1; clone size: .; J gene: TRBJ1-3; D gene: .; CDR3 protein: CASSDASASGNTIYF; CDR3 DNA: TGCGCCAGCAGTGATGCTTCGGCTAGTGGAAACACCATATATTTT
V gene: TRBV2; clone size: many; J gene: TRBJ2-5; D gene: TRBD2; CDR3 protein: CASSLTSGSSETQYF; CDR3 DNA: TGTGCCAGCAGCTTGACTAGCGGGAGTTCGGAGACCCAGTACTTC
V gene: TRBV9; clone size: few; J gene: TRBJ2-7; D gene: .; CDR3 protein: CASSPKGRGHYEQYF; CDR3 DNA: TGTGCCAGCAGCCCCAAGGGCAGGGGCCACTACGAGCAGTACTTC
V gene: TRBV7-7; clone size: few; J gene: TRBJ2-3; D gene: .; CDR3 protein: CASSPGGDTDTQYF; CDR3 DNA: TGTGCTAGCAGCCCAGGGGGGGACACAGATACGCAGTATTTT
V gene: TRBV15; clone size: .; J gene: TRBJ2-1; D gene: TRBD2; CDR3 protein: CATSQGSLAGYNEQFF; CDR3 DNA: TGTGCCACCAGTCAGGGTTCGCTAGCGGGGTACAATGAGCAGTTCTTC
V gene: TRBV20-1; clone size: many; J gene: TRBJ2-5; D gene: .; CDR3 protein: CSERLEQETQYF; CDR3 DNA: TGCAGTGAAAGACTGGAACAAGAGACCCAGTACTTC
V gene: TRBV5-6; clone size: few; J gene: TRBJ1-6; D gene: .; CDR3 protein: CASSAQVPSPLHF; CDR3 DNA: TGTGCCAGCAGCGCGCAGGTACCCTCACCCCTCCACTTT
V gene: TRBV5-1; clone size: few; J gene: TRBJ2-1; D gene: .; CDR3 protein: CASSLVQSSYNEQFF; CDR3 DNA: TGCGCCAGCAGCTTGGTACAGAGCTCCTACAATGAGCAGTTCTTC
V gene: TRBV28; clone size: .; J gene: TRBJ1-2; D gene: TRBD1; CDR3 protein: CASSEEDRDGYTF; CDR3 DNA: TGTGCCAGCAGTGAGGAGGACAGGGATGGCTACACCTTC
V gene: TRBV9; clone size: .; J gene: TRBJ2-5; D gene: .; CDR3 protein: CASSGGTVGETQYF; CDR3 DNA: TGTGCCAGCAGCGGGGGGACCGTCGGAGAGACCCAGTACTTC
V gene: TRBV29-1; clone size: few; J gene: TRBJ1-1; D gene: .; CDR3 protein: CSVQGGGNTEAFF; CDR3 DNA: TGCAGCGTTCAGGGAGGGGGGAACACTGAAGCTTTCTTT
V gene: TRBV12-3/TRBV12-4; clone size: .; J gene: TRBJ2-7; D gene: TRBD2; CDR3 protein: CASTPSGSSFYEQYF; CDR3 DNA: TGTGCCAGCACCCCTAGCGGGAGCAGCTTCTACGAGCAGTACTTC
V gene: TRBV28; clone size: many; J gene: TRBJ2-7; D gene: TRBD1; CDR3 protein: CASSLLGTGGNEQYF; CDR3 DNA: TGTGCCAGCAGTTTATTAGGGACAGGAGGCAACGAGCAGTACTTC
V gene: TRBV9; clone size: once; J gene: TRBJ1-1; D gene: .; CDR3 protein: CASSVGPGWVNTEAFF; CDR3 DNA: TGTGCCAGCAGCGTAGGACCGGGGTGGGTGAACACTGAAGCTTTCTTT
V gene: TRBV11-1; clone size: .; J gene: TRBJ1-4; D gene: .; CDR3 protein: CASSYSATNEKQFF; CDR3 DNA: TGTGCCAGCAGCTACAGTGCAACTAATGAAAAACAGTTTTTT
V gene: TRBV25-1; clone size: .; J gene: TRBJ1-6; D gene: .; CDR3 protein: CARSYGVAGRSPLHF; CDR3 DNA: TGTGCCCGCAGTTACGGAGTGGCCGGCAGATCACCCCTCCACTTT
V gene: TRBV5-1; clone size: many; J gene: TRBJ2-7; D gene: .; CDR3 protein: CASSEDFGYEQYF; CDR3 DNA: TGCGCCAGCAGCGAGGACTTTGGGTACGAGCAGTACTTC
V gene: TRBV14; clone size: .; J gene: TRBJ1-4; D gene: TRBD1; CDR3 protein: CASSQDRGRSEKLFF; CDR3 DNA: TGTGCCAGCAGCCAAGACAGGGGGCGAAGTGAAAAACTGTTTTTT
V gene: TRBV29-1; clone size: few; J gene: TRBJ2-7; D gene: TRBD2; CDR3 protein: CSVFGGSPGYEQYF; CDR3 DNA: TGCAGCGTTTTCGGGGGGTCCCCAGGCTACGAGCAGTACTTC
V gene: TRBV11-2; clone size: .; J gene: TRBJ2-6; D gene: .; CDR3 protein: CATPRAGSGANVLTF; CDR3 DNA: TGTGCCACCCCCCGCGCGGGGTCTGGGGCCAACGTCCTGACTTTC
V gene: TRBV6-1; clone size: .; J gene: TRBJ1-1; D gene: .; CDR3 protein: CASSYGHLGNTEAFF; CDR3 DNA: TGTGCCAGCAGCTACGGACACCTTGGGAACACTGAAGCTTTCTTT
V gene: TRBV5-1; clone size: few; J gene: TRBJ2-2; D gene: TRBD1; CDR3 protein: CASSRSYRDRGIGELFF; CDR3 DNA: TGCGCCAGCAGCCGAAGTTACCGGGACAGGGGCATCGGGGAGCTGTTTTTT
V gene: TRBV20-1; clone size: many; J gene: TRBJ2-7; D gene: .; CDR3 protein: CSARYPGHEQYF; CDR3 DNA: TGCAGTGCTAGATATCCGGGTCACGAGCAGTACTTC
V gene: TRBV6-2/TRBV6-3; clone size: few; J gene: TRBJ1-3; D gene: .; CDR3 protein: CASSYSINPSTIYF; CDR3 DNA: TGTGCCAGCAGTTACTCGATCAATCCGAGCACCATATATTTT
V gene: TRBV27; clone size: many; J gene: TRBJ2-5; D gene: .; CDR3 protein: CASSLSIETQYF; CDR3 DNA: TGTGCCAGCAGTTTATCTATAGAGACCCAGTACTTC
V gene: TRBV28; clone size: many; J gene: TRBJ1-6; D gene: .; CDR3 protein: CASSLTRNSPLHF; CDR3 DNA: TGTGCCAGCAGCTTGACCAGAAATTCACCCCTCCACTTT
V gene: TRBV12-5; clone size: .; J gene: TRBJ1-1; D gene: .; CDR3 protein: CASVKDRFGEAFF; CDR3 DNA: TGTGCTAGTGTTAAAGACAGGTTCGGTGAAGCTTTCTTT
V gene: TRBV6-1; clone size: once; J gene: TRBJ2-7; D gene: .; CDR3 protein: CASTRGWGGEPPYEQYF; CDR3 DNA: TGTGCCAGCACCCGGGGGTGGGGCGGGGAGCCCCCCTACGAGCAGTACTTC
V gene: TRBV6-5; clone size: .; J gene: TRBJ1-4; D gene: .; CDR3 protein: CASSYSRQGGEKLFF; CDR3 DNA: TGTGCCAGCAGTTACTCCAGGCAGGGAGGTGAAAAACTGTTTTTT
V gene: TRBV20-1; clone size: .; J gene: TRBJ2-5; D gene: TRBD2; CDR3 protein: CSARTSGRQETQYF; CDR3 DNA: TGCAGTGCTCGGACTAGCGGGAGACAAGAGACCCAGTACTTC
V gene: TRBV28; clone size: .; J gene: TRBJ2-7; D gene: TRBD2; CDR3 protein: CASSQAASGSREQYF; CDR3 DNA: TGTGCCAGCAGCCAAGCCGCTAGCGGGAGTCGCGAGCAGTACTTC
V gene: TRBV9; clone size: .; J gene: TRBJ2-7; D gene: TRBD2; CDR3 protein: CASSVAVAGGPHEQYF; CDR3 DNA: TGTGCCAGCAGCGTAGCTGTAGCGGGAGGTCCCCACGAGCAGTACTTC
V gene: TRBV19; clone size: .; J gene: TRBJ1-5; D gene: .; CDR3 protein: CASSEDGSNQPQHF; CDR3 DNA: TGTGCCAGTAGTGAAGACGGGAGCAATCAGCCCCAGCATTTT
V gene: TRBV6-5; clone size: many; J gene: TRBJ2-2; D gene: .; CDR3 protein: CASSYDPANTGELFF; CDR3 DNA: TGTGCCAGCAGTTACGACCCCGCGAACACCGGGGAGCTGTTTTTT
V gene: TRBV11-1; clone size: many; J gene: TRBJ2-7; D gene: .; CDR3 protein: CASTKDISNYYEQYF; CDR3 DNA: TGTGCCAGCACCAAGGACATATCGAACTACTACGAGCAGTACTTC